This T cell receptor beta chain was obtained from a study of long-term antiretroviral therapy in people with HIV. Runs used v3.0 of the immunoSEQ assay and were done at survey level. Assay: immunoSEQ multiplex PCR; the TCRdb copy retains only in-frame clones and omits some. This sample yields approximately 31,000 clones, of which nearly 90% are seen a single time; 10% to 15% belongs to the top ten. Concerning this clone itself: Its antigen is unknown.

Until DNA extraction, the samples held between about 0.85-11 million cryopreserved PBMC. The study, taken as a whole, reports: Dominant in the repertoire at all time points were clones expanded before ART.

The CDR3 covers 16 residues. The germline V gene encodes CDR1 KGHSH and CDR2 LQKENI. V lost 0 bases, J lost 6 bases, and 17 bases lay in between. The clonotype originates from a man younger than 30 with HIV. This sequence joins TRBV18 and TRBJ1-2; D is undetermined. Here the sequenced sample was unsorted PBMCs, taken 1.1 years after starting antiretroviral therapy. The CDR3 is CASSPPRAGLSDGYTF. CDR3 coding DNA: TGTGCCAGCTCACCACCGAGGGCCGGCTTATCGGATGGCTACACCTTC.